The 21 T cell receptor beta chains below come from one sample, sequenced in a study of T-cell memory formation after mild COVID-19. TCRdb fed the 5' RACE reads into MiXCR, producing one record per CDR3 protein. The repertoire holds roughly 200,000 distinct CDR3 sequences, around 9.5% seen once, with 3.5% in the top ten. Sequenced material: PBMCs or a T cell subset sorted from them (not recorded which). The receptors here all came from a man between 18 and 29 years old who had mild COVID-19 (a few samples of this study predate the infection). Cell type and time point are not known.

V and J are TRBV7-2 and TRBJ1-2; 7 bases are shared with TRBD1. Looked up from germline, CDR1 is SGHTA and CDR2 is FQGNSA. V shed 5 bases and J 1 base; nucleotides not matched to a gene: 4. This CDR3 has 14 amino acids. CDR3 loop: CASSQDRLNYGYTF. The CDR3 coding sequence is TGTGCCAGCAGCCAGGACAGGCTTAACTATGGCTACACCTTC.

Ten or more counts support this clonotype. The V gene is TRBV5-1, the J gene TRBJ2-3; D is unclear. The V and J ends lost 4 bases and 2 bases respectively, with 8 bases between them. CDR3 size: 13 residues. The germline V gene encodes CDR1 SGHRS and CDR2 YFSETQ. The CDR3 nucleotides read TGCGCCAGCAGCGTCCGGGTCACAGATACGCAGTATTTT. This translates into CASSVRVTDTQYF.

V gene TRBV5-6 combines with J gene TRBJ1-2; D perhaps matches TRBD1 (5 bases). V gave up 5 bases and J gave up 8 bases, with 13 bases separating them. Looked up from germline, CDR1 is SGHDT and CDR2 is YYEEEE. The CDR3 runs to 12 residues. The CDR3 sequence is CASSWDLAGYTF. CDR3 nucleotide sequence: TGTGCCAGCAGTTGGGACCTCGCGGGCTACACCTTC. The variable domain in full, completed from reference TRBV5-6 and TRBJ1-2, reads DAGVTQSPTHLIKTRGQQVTLRCSPKSGHDTVSWYQQALGQGPQFIFQYYEEEERQRGNFPDRFSGHQFPNYSSELNVNALLLGDSALYLCASSWDLAGYTFGSGTRLTVV.

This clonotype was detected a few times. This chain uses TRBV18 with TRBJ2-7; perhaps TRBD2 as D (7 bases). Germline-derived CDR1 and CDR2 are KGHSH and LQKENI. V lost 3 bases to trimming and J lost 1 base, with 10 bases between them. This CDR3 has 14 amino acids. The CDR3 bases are TGTGCCAGCTCACCGGGGGGGGCATCCTACGAGCAGTACTTC. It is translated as CASSPGGASYEQYF.

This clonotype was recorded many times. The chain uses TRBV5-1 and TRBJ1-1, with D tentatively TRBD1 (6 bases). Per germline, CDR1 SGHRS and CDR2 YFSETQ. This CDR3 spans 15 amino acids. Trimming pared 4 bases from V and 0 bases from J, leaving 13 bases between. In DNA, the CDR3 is TGCGCCAGCAGCCTGGGGGGGCACATGAACACTGAAGCTTTCTTT. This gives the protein CASSLGGHMNTEAFF.

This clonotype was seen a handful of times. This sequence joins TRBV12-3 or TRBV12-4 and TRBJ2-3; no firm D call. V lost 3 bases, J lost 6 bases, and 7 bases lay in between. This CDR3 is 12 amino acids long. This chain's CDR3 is CASSFFGDTQYF. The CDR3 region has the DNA TGTGCCAGCAGTTTTTTTGGTGATACGCAGTATTTT.

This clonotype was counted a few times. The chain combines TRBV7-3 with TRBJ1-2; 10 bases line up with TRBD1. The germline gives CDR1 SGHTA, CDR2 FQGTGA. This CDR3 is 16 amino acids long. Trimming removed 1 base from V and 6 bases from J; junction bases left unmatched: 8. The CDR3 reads CASSLRGPTGGDGYTF. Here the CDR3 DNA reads TGTGCCAGCAGCTTAAGGGGACCGACAGGGGGCGATGGCTACACCTTC.

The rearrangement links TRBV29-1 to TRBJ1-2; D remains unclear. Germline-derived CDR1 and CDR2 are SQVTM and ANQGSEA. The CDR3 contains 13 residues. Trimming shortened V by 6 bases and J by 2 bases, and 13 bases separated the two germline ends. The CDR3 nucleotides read TGCAGCGTCGGGCAGTCCGAGAACTATGGCTACACCTTC. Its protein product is CSVGQSENYGYTF.

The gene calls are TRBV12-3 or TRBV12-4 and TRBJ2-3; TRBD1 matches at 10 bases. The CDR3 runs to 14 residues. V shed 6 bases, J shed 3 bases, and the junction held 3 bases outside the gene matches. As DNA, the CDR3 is TGTGCCAGCAGAGGACAGGGGGGAACAGATACGCAGTATTTT. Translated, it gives CASRGQGGTDTQYF.

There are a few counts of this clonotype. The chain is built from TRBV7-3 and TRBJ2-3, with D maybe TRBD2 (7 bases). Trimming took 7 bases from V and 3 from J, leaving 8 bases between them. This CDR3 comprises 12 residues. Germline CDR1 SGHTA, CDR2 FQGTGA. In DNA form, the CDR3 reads TGTGCCAGCAAGGGGGGGACAGATACGCAGTATTTT. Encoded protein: CASKGGTDTQYF.

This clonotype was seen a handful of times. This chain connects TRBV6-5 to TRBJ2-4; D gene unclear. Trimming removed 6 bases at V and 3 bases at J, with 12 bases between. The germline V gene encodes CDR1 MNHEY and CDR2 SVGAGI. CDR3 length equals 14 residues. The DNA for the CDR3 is TGTGCCAGCAGAGATACGTCCCTCAAAAACATTCAGTACTTC. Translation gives CASRDTSLKNIQYF.

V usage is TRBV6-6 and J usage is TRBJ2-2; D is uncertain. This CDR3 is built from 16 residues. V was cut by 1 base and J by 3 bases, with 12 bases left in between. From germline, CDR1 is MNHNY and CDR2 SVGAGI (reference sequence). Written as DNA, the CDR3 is TGTGCCAGCAGTTACTTCCCGGAAAGAGACACCGGGGAGCTGTTTTTT. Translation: CASSYFPERDTGELFF.

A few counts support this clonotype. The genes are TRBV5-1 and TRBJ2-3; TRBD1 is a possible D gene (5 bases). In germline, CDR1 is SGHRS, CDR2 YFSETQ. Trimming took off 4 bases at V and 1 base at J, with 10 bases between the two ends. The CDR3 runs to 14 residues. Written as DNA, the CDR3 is TGCGCCAGCAGCATAGGGGTTGGCACAGATACGCAGTATTTT. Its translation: CASSIGVGTDTQYF.

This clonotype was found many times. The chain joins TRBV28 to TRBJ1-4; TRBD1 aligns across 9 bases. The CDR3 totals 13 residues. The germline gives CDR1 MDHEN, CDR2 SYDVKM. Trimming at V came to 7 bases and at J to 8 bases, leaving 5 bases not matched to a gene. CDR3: CASKQGAWEKLFF. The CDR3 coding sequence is TGTGCCAGCAAACAGGGGGCTTGGGAAAAACTGTTTTTT.

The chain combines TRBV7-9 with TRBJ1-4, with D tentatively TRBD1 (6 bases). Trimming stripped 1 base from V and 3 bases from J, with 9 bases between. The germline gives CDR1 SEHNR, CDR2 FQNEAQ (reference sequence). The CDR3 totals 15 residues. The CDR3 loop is CASSLGGQPNEKLFF. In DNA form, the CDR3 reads TGTGCCAGCAGCTTAGGAGGACAGCCTAATGAAAAACTGTTTTTT.

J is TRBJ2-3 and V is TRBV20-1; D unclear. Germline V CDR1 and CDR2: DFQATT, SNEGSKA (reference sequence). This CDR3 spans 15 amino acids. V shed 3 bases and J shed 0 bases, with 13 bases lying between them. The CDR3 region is CSASPARSSTDTQYF. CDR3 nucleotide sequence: TGCAGTGCTAGTCCGGCCAGGTCTAGCACAGATACGCAGTATTTT.

The CDR3 loop reads CASSLEQTSYGYTF. The DNA of the CDR3 is TGTGCCAGCAGCTTGGAACAGACCTCCTATGGCTACACCTTC. The chain uses TRBV5-5 and TRBJ1-2, with unresolved D. This CDR3 region has 14 residues. Germline lookup yields CDR1 SGHKS and CDR2 YYEKEE (reference sequence). V was clipped by 0 bases and J by 4 bases, with 10 bases between them.

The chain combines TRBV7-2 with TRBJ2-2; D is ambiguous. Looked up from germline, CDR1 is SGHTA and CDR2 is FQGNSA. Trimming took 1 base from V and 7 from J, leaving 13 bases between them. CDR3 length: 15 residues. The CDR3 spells CASSLGALGNGELFF. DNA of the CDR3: TGTGCCAGCAGCTTAGGAGCGTTAGGGAACGGGGAGCTGTTTTTT.

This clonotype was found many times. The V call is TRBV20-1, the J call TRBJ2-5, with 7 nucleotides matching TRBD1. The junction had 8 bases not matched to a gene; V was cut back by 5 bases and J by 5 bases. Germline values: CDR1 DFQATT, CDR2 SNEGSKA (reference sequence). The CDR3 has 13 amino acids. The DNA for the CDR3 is TGCAGTGCTGAGGGGGCCACGACGGAGACCCAGTACTTC. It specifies CSAEGATTETQYF.

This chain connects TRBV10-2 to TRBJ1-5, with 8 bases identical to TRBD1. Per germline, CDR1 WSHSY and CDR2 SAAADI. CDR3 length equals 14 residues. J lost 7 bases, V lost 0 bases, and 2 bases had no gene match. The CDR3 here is CASSESDRAQPQHF. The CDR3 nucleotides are TGCGCCAGCAGTGAGTCGGACAGGGCGCAGCCCCAGCATTTT.

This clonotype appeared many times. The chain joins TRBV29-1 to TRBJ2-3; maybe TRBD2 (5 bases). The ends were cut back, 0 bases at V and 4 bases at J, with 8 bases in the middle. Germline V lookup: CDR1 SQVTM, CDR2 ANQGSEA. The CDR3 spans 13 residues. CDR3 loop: CSVEESGADTQYF. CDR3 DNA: TGCAGCGTTGAAGAGTCCGGGGCAGATACGCAGTATTTT.